The rows below give T cell receptor beta chains drawn from one sample of a study of T-cell memory formation after mild COVID-19. One entry per CDR3 protein results from TCRdb running MiXCR on the 5' RACE reads. The table shows roughly 200,000 distinct CDR3 sequences, with under 20% occurring only once. Sequenced material: PBMCs or a T cell subset sorted from them (not recorded which). The receptors come from an adult woman who had mild COVID-19 (a few samples of this study predate the infection). Cell type and time point are not known. Both conserved end residues are part of each CDR3. A D gene is named only where the DNA matches it firmly. Part of the rows lack a size; the others show once, few, many or a class for expanded clones.

cdr3_length	v_call	d_call	j_call	clone_size	cdr3_aa	cdr3_nt
17	TRBV5-5	TRBD2	TRBJ2-3	.	CASSLASASGGRDTQYF	TGTGCCAGCAGCTTGGCTTCGGCTAGCGGGGGTCGGGATACGCAGTATTTT
15	TRBV7-9	TRBD2	TRBJ2-1	.	CASSFGTSGSDEQFF	TGTGCCAGCAGCTTCGGGACTAGCGGGAGTGATGAGCAGTTCTTC
13	TRBV18	TRBD1	TRBJ1-1	.	CASSPVADREAFF	TGTGCCAGCTCACCAGTAGCGGACAGGGAGGCTTTCTTT
14	TRBV14	.	TRBJ2-5	once	CASSRASYQETQYF	TGTGCCAGCAGCCGAGCTTCGTACCAAGAGACCCAGTACTTC
14	TRBV29-1	.	TRBJ1-1	.	CSVVGASLDTEAFF	TGCAGCGTCGTGGGGGCATCTCTGGACACTGAAGCTTTCTTT
13	TRBV5-1	.	TRBJ2-7	few	CASSFTGTSEQYF	TGCGCCAGCAGCTTCACCGGGACGAGTGAGCAGTACTTC
13	TRBV7-2	.	TRBJ1-6	few	CASSLVGLGTLHF	TGTGCCAGCAGCCTCGTAGGGTTGGGTACCCTCCACTTT
13	TRBV6-5	.	TRBJ2-1	.	CASSYSNLNEQFF	TGTGCCAGCAGTTACTCGAACCTCAATGAGCAGTTCTTC
15	TRBV7-2	.	TRBJ2-5	.	CASSLGSGGWETQYF	TGTGCCAGCAGCTTAGGATCAGGGGGGTGGGAGACCCAGTACTTC
13	TRBV12-3/TRBV12-4	.	TRBJ2-2	.	CASSLLTTGELFF	TGTGCCAGCAGTTTACTAACCACCGGGGAGCTGTTTTTT
16	TRBV3-1	.	TRBJ2-5	many	CASSQGSRGGQETQYF	TGTGCCAGCAGCCAAGGAAGTAGGGGCGGCCAAGAGACCCAGTACTTC
14	TRBV5-1	.	TRBJ2-7	few	CASSPGASRREQYF	TGCGCCAGCAGCCCCGGGGCTAGCCGACGCGAGCAGTACTTC
13	TRBV12-3/TRBV12-4	.	TRBJ2-7	many	CASSWGQAYEQYF	TGTGCCAGCAGTTGGGGACAAGCCTACGAGCAGTACTTC
15	TRBV4-2	.	TRBJ2-1	few	CASSQVRGSYNEQFF	TGTGCCAGCAGCCAAGTTCGGGGTTCCTACAATGAGCAGTTCTTC
15	TRBV12-3/TRBV12-4	TRBD2	TRBJ2-7	.	CASTLAGGPRTEQYF	TGTGCCAGCACCCTAGCGGGAGGGCCCCGAACCGAGCAGTACTTC
15	TRBV11-2	TRBD2	TRBJ2-3	.	CASSHLAGGTDTQYF	TGTGCCAGCAGCCACCTAGCGGGAGGCACAGATACGCAGTATTTT
16	TRBV7-2	TRBD2	TRBJ2-5	.	CASSPSSGSPWETQYF	TGTGCCAGCAGCCCCTCTAGCGGCTCGCCGTGGGAGACCCAGTACTTC
15	TRBV5-1	TRBD2	TRBJ2-1	few	CASRRAGGPYNEQFF	TGCGCCAGCAGGAGGGCGGGGGGGCCCTACAATGAGCAGTTCTTC
16	TRBV24-1	TRBD1	TRBJ2-1	medium-sized	CATSDPDRGHHNEQFF	TGTGCCACCAGTGATCCGGACAGGGGACACCACAATGAGCAGTTCTTC
15	TRBV7-6	TRBD1	TRBJ2-5	once	CASSLYPQGAETQYF	TGTGCCAGCAGCTTGTACCCCCAGGGGGCAGAGACCCAGTACTTC
15	TRBV12-3/TRBV12-4	TRBD2	TRBJ2-5	few	CASSPWGGDKETQYF	TGTGCCAGCAGTCCCTGGGGAGGGGATAAAGAGACCCAGTACTTC
14	TRBV9	.	TRBJ1-1	.	CASSGGFQYTEAFF	TGTGCCAGCAGCGGAGGGTTTCAATACACTGAAGCTTTCTTT
17	TRBV7-3	TRBD2	TRBJ2-2	.	CASSPPGRGGLTGELFF	TGTGCCAGCTCCCCCCCAGGGCGGGGGGGCCTCACCGGGGAGCTGTTTTTT
15	TRBV5-1	.	TRBJ2-3	.	CATRTGGPLRDTQYF	TGCGCCACCCGAACCGGGGGGCCTTTACGGGATACGCAGTATTTT
20	TRBV5-5	TRBD1	TRBJ2-6	.	CASSTGQGATFLSGANVLTF	TGTGCCAGCAGCACCGGACAGGGGGCGACGTTTCTCTCTGGGGCCAACGTCCTGACTTTC
15	TRBV7-2	.	TRBJ2-2	.	CASAVGVTNTGELFF	TGTGCCAGCGCCGTCGGGGTTACGAACACCGGGGAGCTGTTTTTT
14	TRBV12-3/TRBV12-4	.	TRBJ2-3	few	CASSLDQASDTQYF	TGTGCCAGCAGTTTGGATCAGGCCTCAGATACGCAGTATTTT
13	TRBV29-1	.	TRBJ2-3	few	CSGGPESTDTQYF	TGCAGCGGAGGTCCTGAGTCCACAGATACGCAGTATTTT
15	TRBV9	.	TRBJ1-4	few	CASSVERSPGEKLFF	TGTGCCAGCAGCGTAGAGAGAAGCCCCGGTGAAAAACTGTTTTTT
15	TRBV12-3/TRBV12-4	TRBD2	TRBJ2-5	.	CASSFSLGLQETQYF	TGTGCCAGCAGTTTCTCGTTGGGACTACAAGAGACCCAGTACTTC
18	TRBV7-6	.	TRBJ2-2	many	CASSLGLGSPSNTGELFF	TGTGCCAGCAGCTTAGGGTTGGGGAGCCCGTCGAACACCGGGGAGCTGTTTTTT
20	TRBV12-3/TRBV12-4	.	TRBJ2-3	many	CASRPQTYPFFSLDTDTQYF	TGTGCCAGCAGACCTCAAACCTATCCGTTCTTTAGTCTGGACACAGATACGCAGTATTTT